The 3 T cell receptor beta chains presented below share a single source sample, sequenced in a study of blood T cell repertoires in COVID-19. Profiled with immunoSEQ multiplex PCR; TCRdb holds only in-frame clones, not every one. The sample has roughly 250,000 clones; around 81% are singletons. Sequenced input: peripheral blood. The receptor source for this set is a man aged 45-65 years with active or convalescent COVID-19.

This chain links TRBV19 with TRBJ1-5, with D perhaps TRBD1 (5 bases). There are 17 residues in the CDR3. Deletions cut 3 bases from V and 0 bases from J, with 15 bases between. The germline V gene encodes CDR1 LNHDA and CDR2 SQIVND (reference sequence). In DNA, the CDR3 is TGTGCCAGTAGTATTCATCAGGGATCTTTTAGCAATCAGCCCCAGCATTTT. Residues: CASSIHQGSFSNQPQHF.

Here the CDR3 DNA reads TGTGCCAGCAGTATTGACAGGGTAGGCAATCAGCCCCAGCATTTT. This encodes CASSIDRVGNQPQHF. This chain uses TRBV6-5 with TRBJ1-5; TRBD1 aligns across 7 bases. CDR1 and CDR2 from the germline V gene are MNHEY and SVGAGI. CDR3 length: 15 residues. The junction had 6 bases not matched to a gene; V was cut back by 5 bases and J by 2 bases.

The chain has TRBV5-1 and TRBJ2-3; 8 bases match TRBD2. CDR1 SGHRS and CDR2 YFSETQ come from the germline V gene. The V segment lost 7 bases and the J segment 6 bases; nucleotides outside the gene matches: 10. The CDR3 runs 14 residues. Here the CDR3 DNA reads TGCGCCAGCCGGCGGACGGGGGGGCAGGATACGCAGTATTTT. It encodes CASRRTGGQDTQYF. The full variable domain, in which reference TRBV5-1 and TRBJ2-3 provide the parts outside the CDR3, is KAGVTQTPRYLIKTRGQQVTLSCSPISGHRSVSWYQQTPGQGLQFLFEYFSETQRNKGNFPGRFSGRQFSNSRSEMNVSTLELGDSALYLCASRRTGGQDTQYFGPGTRLTVL.